The rows below give T cell receptor beta chains drawn from one sample of a study of blood T cell repertoires in COVID-19. The table came from immunoSEQ multiplex PCR; TCRdb's copy has only in-frame clones and leaves some out. The sample includes under 300,000 clones, roughly 88% of them seen just once. The sequenced material came from peripheral blood. The source is a man older than 75 with acute or convalescent COVID-19. The CDR3 runs from the conserved cysteine through the conserved F or W. The order of the fields is CDR3 protein, clone size, V gene, J gene, CDR3 length. Some rows mark clone size as missing; the rest say once, few, many or name a class of expanded clone.

CDR3: CASSPGGGTYEQYF; size: few; V: TRBV6-5; J: TRBJ2-7; length: 14
CDR3: CASSPQGENTEAFF; size: -; V: TRBV18; J: TRBJ1-1; length: 14
CDR3: CASGTRGLRNEQFF; size: -; V: TRBV7-2; J: TRBJ2-1; length: 14
CDR3: CASNGGQGRTGELFF; size: -; V: TRBV28; J: TRBJ2-2; length: 15
CDR3: CASSSGLAGGGFAPYNEQFF; size: -; V: TRBV13; J: TRBJ2-1; length: 20
CDR3: CASSQAPPGWNEQFF; size: -; V: TRBV14; J: TRBJ2-1; length: 15
CDR3: CASPSGVNTGELFF; size: -; V: TRBV7-2; J: TRBJ2-2; length: 14
CDR3: CASRSGGSSYEQYF; size: -; V: TRBV28; J: TRBJ2-7; length: 14
CDR3: CASTQGRSEAFF; size: -; V: TRBV28; J: TRBJ1-1; length: 12
CDR3: CSATRSAEQFF; size: -; V: TRBV20-1; J: TRBJ2-1; length: 11
CDR3: CASQERYNSPLHF; size: -; V: TRBV2; J: TRBJ1-6; length: 13
CDR3: CASSSIGQGGSQPQHF; size: -; V: TRBV7-9; J: TRBJ1-5; length: 16
CDR3: CASSLMIRDRSFFGNQPQHF; size: -; V: TRBV14; J: TRBJ1-5; length: 20
CDR3: CASSPRALENTGELFF; size: -; V: TRBV7-9; J: TRBJ2-2; length: 16
CDR3: CASSHATGLYGYTF; size: -; V: TRBV3-1/TRBV3-2; J: TRBJ1-2; length: 14
CDR3: CASSLQGRRNEKLFF; size: once; V: TRBV27; J: TRBJ1-4; length: 15
CDR3: CASSAQGGTEAFF; size: -; V: TRBV9; J: TRBJ1-1; length: 13
CDR3: CASSLGTHRVGTEQFF; size: few; V: TRBV5-4; J: TRBJ2-1; length: 16
CDR3: CSASGHVNTEAFF; size: -; V: TRBV29-1; J: TRBJ1-1; length: 13
CDR3: CASSVDEGSVETQYF; size: -; V: TRBV9; J: TRBJ2-5; length: 15
CDR3: CASSLDRAGEAFF; size: -; V: TRBV12-3/TRBV12-4; J: TRBJ1-1; length: 13
CDR3: CASSWGGPDEQYF; size: -; V: TRBV5-1; J: TRBJ2-7; length: 13
CDR3: CASSSPGLANYGYTF; size: -; V: TRBV19; J: TRBJ1-2; length: 15
CDR3: CASSLPGSSGNTIYF; size: -; V: TRBV28; J: TRBJ1-3; length: 15
CDR3: CASTPRYTRSGTDTQYF; size: -; V: TRBV4-1; J: TRBJ2-3; length: 17
CDR3: CAISDGAGGTDTQYF; size: -; V: TRBV10-3; J: TRBJ2-3; length: 15
CDR3: CASGLVIRGGQEYGYTF; size: few; V: TRBV12-5; J: TRBJ1-2; length: 17
CDR3: CASSYSPGNEKLFF; size: -; V: TRBV6-5; J: TRBJ1-4; length: 14
CDR3: CASSLGGAFNEKLFF; size: -; V: TRBV28; J: TRBJ1-4; length: 15
CDR3: CASSEIGAQGEQYF; size: -; V: TRBV25-1; J: TRBJ2-7; length: 14
CDR3: CASNGQGEGNEQFF; size: -; V: TRBV28; J: TRBJ2-1; length: 14
CDR3: CASSRSGLAKNIQYF; size: -; V: TRBV6-2/TRBV6-3; J: TRBJ2-4; length: 15
CDR3: CASSDAGTSRETQYF; size: -; V: TRBV25-1; J: TRBJ2-5; length: 15
CDR3: CASSNPSIEGAFF; size: once; V: TRBV21-1; J: TRBJ1-1; length: 13
CDR3: CAISDPGRGGETQYF; size: -; V: TRBV10-3; J: TRBJ2-5; length: 15
CDR3: CASSEGAGSFEKLFF; size: -; V: TRBV5-6; J: TRBJ1-4; length: 15
CDR3: CASTSGGAGTDTQYF; size: -; V: TRBV10-1; J: TRBJ2-3; length: 15
CDR3: CASSVSGGPDTQYF; size: -; V: TRBV9; J: TRBJ2-3; length: 14
CDR3: CASSPPSRGSYGYTF; size: -; V: TRBV5-4; J: TRBJ1-2; length: 15
CDR3: CASTQTSGRVYEQFF; size: -; V: TRBV14; J: TRBJ2-1; length: 15
CDR3: CASSFGTGQEKLFF; size: few; V: TRBV7-9; J: TRBJ1-4; length: 14
CDR3: CASSFSGQGATEAFF; size: once; V: TRBV5-1; J: TRBJ1-1; length: 15
CDR3: CASSIGQTIVSPLHF; size: -; V: TRBV19; J: TRBJ1-6; length: 15
CDR3: CASTVRGTEAFF; size: -; V: TRBV6-6; J: TRBJ1-1; length: 12
CDR3: CASSEQGIGTEAFF; size: -; V: TRBV7-2; J: TRBJ1-1; length: 14
CDR3: CASSEGDSQPQHF; size: -; V: TRBV9; J: TRBJ1-5; length: 13
CDR3: CASSLEPGGPGELFF; size: -; V: TRBV3-1/TRBV3-2; J: TRBJ2-2; length: 15
CDR3: CASSIKRDGNEKLFF; size: -; V: TRBV19; J: TRBJ1-4; length: 15
CDR3: CASSPRTGRGETQYF; size: -; V: TRBV5-1; J: TRBJ2-5; length: 15
CDR3: CASSYRGVLNTEAFF; size: -; V: TRBV6-5; J: TRBJ1-1; length: 15
CDR3: CASSLADRDQPQHF; size: -; V: TRBV7-8; J: TRBJ1-5; length: 14
CDR3: CASSFLGQASEQYF; size: -; V: TRBV7-2; J: TRBJ2-7; length: 14
CDR3: CASSSRPSLGNTEAFF; size: -; V: TRBV18; J: TRBJ1-1; length: 16
CDR3: CASSSLAGGTMAKNIQYF; size: -; V: TRBV7-9; J: TRBJ2-4; length: 18
CDR3: CASRYDRVTEAFF; size: -; V: TRBV7-3; J: TRBJ1-1; length: 13
CDR3: CASSLVLAGGGGDEQFF; size: -; V: TRBV7-8; J: TRBJ2-1; length: 17